Listed below are T cell receptor beta chains from one sample, sequenced in a study of human T cells and chemical hapten exposure. TCRdb redid the calling of the RACE reads with MiXCR, one entry per CDR3 protein. The repertoire has 30,000 or so distinct CDR3 sequences, 6.5% to 8.5% of them found once; the top ten carry around a tenth. Sequenced input: whole blood. The receptors stem from a human donor in good health. Some clones in this sample may be carry-over from other donors' samples. The CDR3 runs from the conserved cysteine through the conserved F or W. Fields, in order: CDR3 DNA, CDR3 protein, J gene, D gene, V gene, clone size. The D gene is left open where the match is weak. Expanded clones get a size class; other rows say once, few or many, or leave the size out.

CDR3nt: TGTGCCAGCAGCCAAGTGGGGACTAGCAATGAGCAGTTCTTC
CDR3aa: CASSQVGTSNEQFF
j_gene: TRBJ2-1
d_gene: TRBD2
v_gene: TRBV3-1
abundance: many

CDR3nt: TGTGCCAGCAGCCTGAGGTTAGCGGACTTTAGCACAGATACGCAGTATTTT
CDR3aa: CASSLRLADFSTDTQYF
j_gene: TRBJ2-3
d_gene: .
v_gene: TRBV5-6
abundance: many

CDR3nt: TGCGCCAGCACCTCCGGGACAGGGGAATCACCCCTCCACTTT
CDR3aa: CASTSGTGESPLHF
j_gene: TRBJ1-6
d_gene: TRBD1
v_gene: TRBV5-1
abundance: many

CDR3nt: TGTGCCAGCAGCCAAATTCACGCGGGGGGCGGTGAGCAGTTCTTC
CDR3aa: CASSQIHAGGGEQFF
j_gene: TRBJ2-1
d_gene: TRBD2
v_gene: TRBV16
abundance: many

CDR3nt: TGTGCCAGCAGGCTCATGCCCCGGGCTGAAGCTTTCTTT
CDR3aa: CASRLMPRAEAFF
j_gene: TRBJ1-1
d_gene: .
v_gene: TRBV6-2/TRBV6-3
abundance: few

CDR3nt: TGTGCCAGCAGCGTAGCTCCACAATGGAACACTGAAGCTTTCTTT
CDR3aa: CASSVAPQWNTEAFF
j_gene: TRBJ1-1
d_gene: .
v_gene: TRBV9
abundance: few

CDR3nt: TGTGCCAGCAGACATGTAACAGATACGCAGTATTTT
CDR3aa: CASRHVTDTQYF
j_gene: TRBJ2-3
d_gene: .
v_gene: TRBV7-9
abundance: .

CDR3nt: TGTGCCAGCAGCCCGACTAGCGGGAGCTCCCAAAGCTCCTACGAGCAGTACTTC
CDR3aa: CASSPTSGSSQSSYEQYF
j_gene: TRBJ2-7
d_gene: .
v_gene: TRBV21-1
abundance: many

CDR3nt: TGTGCCAGCTCACCGCTCCAGGACACCTACGAGCAGTACTTC
CDR3aa: CASSPLQDTYEQYF
j_gene: TRBJ2-7
d_gene: .
v_gene: TRBV18
abundance: many

CDR3nt: TGTGCCAGCAGTCGAGACAGGGGAATTAATCAGCCCCAGCATTTT
CDR3aa: CASSRDRGINQPQHF
j_gene: TRBJ1-5
d_gene: TRBD1
v_gene: TRBV12-3/TRBV12-4
abundance: many

CDR3nt: TGTGCCAGCAGCTTAGGTCTGGGGACGGAGACCCAGTACTTC
CDR3aa: CASSLGLGTETQYF
j_gene: TRBJ2-5
d_gene: .
v_gene: TRBV11-2
abundance: .

CDR3nt: TGTGCCACCAGCAGAGATCTAAACGGATACGAGCAGTACTTC
CDR3aa: CATSRDLNGYEQYF
j_gene: TRBJ2-7
d_gene: .
v_gene: TRBV15
abundance: few

CDR3nt: TGTGCCAGCAGCATCGGACAGGACACTGAAGCTTTCTTT
CDR3aa: CASSIGQDTEAFF
j_gene: TRBJ1-1
d_gene: TRBD1
v_gene: TRBV12-3/TRBV12-4
abundance: .

CDR3nt: TGCGCCAGCAGCTCGGGCCCCCGGGGGCGCACCAAAAACATTCAGTACTTC
CDR3aa: CASSSGPRGRTKNIQYF
j_gene: TRBJ2-4
d_gene: .
v_gene: TRBV5-1
abundance: .

CDR3nt: TGCAGCGCGGATGGACAGAGGAACACTGAAGCTTTCTTT
CDR3aa: CSADGQRNTEAFF
j_gene: TRBJ1-1
d_gene: .
v_gene: TRBV29-1
abundance: many

CDR3nt: TGCAGCACACTCTCGAGGGGGACTCCACCAGATACGCAGTATTTT
CDR3aa: CSTLSRGTPPDTQYF
j_gene: TRBJ2-3
d_gene: .
v_gene: TRBV29-1
abundance: .

CDR3nt: TGCGCCAGCAGCCAAGATTGGACTAGCGGGGGCACCCCCCCAAAGTATTTT
CDR3aa: CASSQDWTSGGTPPKYF
j_gene: TRBJ2-3
d_gene: TRBD2
v_gene: TRBV4-3
abundance: many

CDR3nt: TGTGCCAGCAGCTCAGGTGATTCAACTAATGAAAAACTGTTTTTT
CDR3aa: CASSSGDSTNEKLFF
j_gene: TRBJ1-4
d_gene: .
v_gene: TRBV7-2
abundance: few

CDR3nt: TGCAGCGTTGAGGGCCCCCGAAGCGGGGGGCCAGGGCCCCAGTACTTC
CDR3aa: CSVEGPRSGGPGPQYF
j_gene: TRBJ2-5
d_gene: TRBD2
v_gene: TRBV29-1
abundance: few

CDR3nt: TGTGCCAGCAGCGTCGCCAACCCTCCGTACACTGAAGCTTTCTTT
CDR3aa: CASSVANPPYTEAFF
j_gene: TRBJ1-1
d_gene: .
v_gene: TRBV9
abundance: many

CDR3nt: TGTGCCAGCTCACCACAGGGGAGGAAGACTGGTGGCTACACCTTC
CDR3aa: CASSPQGRKTGGYTF
j_gene: TRBJ1-2
d_gene: .
v_gene: TRBV18
abundance: .

CDR3nt: TGTGCCAGCAGCTTATCCCTCCTCTCACCTTTAGCGGGGGCGAACAAAAACATTCAGTACTTC
CDR3aa: CASSLSLLSPLAGANKNIQYF
j_gene: TRBJ2-4
d_gene: TRBD2
v_gene: TRBV7-2
abundance: many

CDR3nt: TGTGCCAGCAGTCCCCAGGGCAGCTCCTATAATTCACCCCTCCACTTT
CDR3aa: CASSPQGSSYNSPLHF
j_gene: TRBJ1-6
d_gene: .
v_gene: TRBV27
abundance: many

CDR3nt: TGCAGTGCTAGTCCAACAGGAGAAACTGAAGCTTTCTTT
CDR3aa: CSASPTGETEAFF
j_gene: TRBJ1-1
d_gene: .
v_gene: TRBV20-1
abundance: .

CDR3nt: TGCAGTGCTAGAGGACTAGCCCACCATAACAATGAGCAGTTCTTC
CDR3aa: CSARGLAHHNNEQFF
j_gene: TRBJ2-1
d_gene: TRBD2
v_gene: TRBV20-1
abundance: .

CDR3nt: TGCAGTGCTGGAGGGGGGGCTGGGTACACTGAAGCTTTCTTT
CDR3aa: CSAGGGAGYTEAFF
j_gene: TRBJ1-1
d_gene: .
v_gene: TRBV20-1
abundance: few

CDR3nt: TGTGCCAGCAGCTTAGCGGGACTAGCGGGAAGGGAGTTCTTC
CDR3aa: CASSLAGLAGREFF
j_gene: TRBJ2-1
d_gene: TRBD2
v_gene: TRBV7-8
abundance: .

CDR3nt: TGTGCCAGCAGTGCCCGGGACAGGGTAACCTACGAGCAGTACTTC
CDR3aa: CASSARDRVTYEQYF
j_gene: TRBJ2-7
d_gene: TRBD1
v_gene: TRBV28
abundance: few

CDR3nt: TGTGCCAGCAGCTTAGGTGTAGATACGCAGTATTTT
CDR3aa: CASSLGVDTQYF
j_gene: TRBJ2-3
d_gene: .
v_gene: TRBV7-2
abundance: .

CDR3nt: TGCAGCTCGGGGGGCAGGGGGAACACTGAAGCTTTCTTT
CDR3aa: CSSGGRGNTEAFF
j_gene: TRBJ1-1
d_gene: .
v_gene: TRBV29-1
abundance: few

CDR3nt: TGCGCCAGCAGCTTCAACAGCTTGAACACTGAAGCTTTCTTT
CDR3aa: CASSFNSLNTEAFF
j_gene: TRBJ1-1
d_gene: .
v_gene: TRBV5-1
abundance: .

CDR3nt: TGTGCCAGCAGCTTTAAAACTGGGGCCAACGTCCTGACTTTC
CDR3aa: CASSFKTGANVLTF
j_gene: TRBJ2-6
d_gene: .
v_gene: TRBV7-2
abundance: .

CDR3nt: TGTGCCAGCAGCCAAAGGACGGGAAGGGGTGACACAGATACGCAGTATTTT
CDR3aa: CASSQRTGRGDTDTQYF
j_gene: TRBJ2-3
d_gene: .
v_gene: TRBV4-2
abundance: many

CDR3nt: TGTGCCAGCAGCCGGACAACAGGTCCTGGGGCCAACGTCCTGACTTTC
CDR3aa: CASSRTTGPGANVLTF
j_gene: TRBJ2-6
d_gene: .
v_gene: TRBV7-9
abundance: .

CDR3nt: TGTGCCACCAGTGATCCGAGGACTAGCGGGAGTGAGCAGTTCTTC
CDR3aa: CATSDPRTSGSEQFF
j_gene: TRBJ2-1
d_gene: TRBD2
v_gene: TRBV24-1
abundance: many

CDR3nt: TGCAGCGTTGAACTAGCGGTGAGGGCCTACAATGAGCAGTTCTTC
CDR3aa: CSVELAVRAYNEQFF
j_gene: TRBJ2-1
d_gene: TRBD2
v_gene: TRBV29-1
abundance: few

CDR3nt: TGCAGCGTTGACAAACCCACCGGGGAGCTGTTTTTT
CDR3aa: CSVDKPTGELFF
j_gene: TRBJ2-2
d_gene: .
v_gene: TRBV29-1
abundance: few

CDR3nt: TGCGCCAGTAGCCTGCTTCGGGTTGAAAAACTGTTTTTT
CDR3aa: CASSLLRVEKLFF
j_gene: TRBJ1-4
d_gene: .
v_gene: TRBV4-1
abundance: few

CDR3nt: TGCGCCAGCAGCGCTCTCATTACTAGCGGGAGGGACAATGAGCAGTTCTTC
CDR3aa: CASSALITSGRDNEQFF
j_gene: TRBJ2-1
d_gene: TRBD2
v_gene: TRBV5-1
abundance: .

CDR3nt: TGTGCCAGCACAGGGGCTGGGGAAGAGACCCAGTACTTC
CDR3aa: CASTGAGEETQYF
j_gene: TRBJ2-5
d_gene: .
v_gene: TRBV27
abundance: few

CDR3nt: TGCAGTGCTAGAGCCCGGGCCTCCCTCTGGGAGCAGTACTTC
CDR3aa: CSARARASLWEQYF
j_gene: TRBJ2-7
d_gene: .
v_gene: TRBV20-1
abundance: few

CDR3nt: TGTGCCAGCAGTTTATCAGGGACAGGGTGGTCTGAAGCTTTCTTT
CDR3aa: CASSLSGTGWSEAFF
j_gene: TRBJ1-1
d_gene: TRBD1
v_gene: TRBV12-3/TRBV12-4
abundance: .

CDR3nt: TGTGCCAGCAGCCCAAGACAGGGTCGGGCCCAAGAGACCCAGTACTTC
CDR3aa: CASSPRQGRAQETQYF
j_gene: TRBJ2-5
d_gene: TRBD1
v_gene: TRBV11-2
abundance: many

CDR3nt: TGTGCCAGCAGTACAGGTTACGAGCAGTACTTC
CDR3aa: CASSTGYEQYF
j_gene: TRBJ2-7
d_gene: .
v_gene: TRBV7-9
abundance: few

CDR3nt: TGTGCCAGCAGCATGGATACAAGAAGTATGGGTGAAGCTTTCTTT
CDR3aa: CASSMDTRSMGEAFF
j_gene: TRBJ1-1
d_gene: .
v_gene: TRBV5-4
abundance: .

CDR3nt: TGTGCCAGCAGTTACCGTCGACCGAGCTCCTACAATGAGCAGTTCTTC
CDR3aa: CASSYRRPSSYNEQFF
j_gene: TRBJ2-1
d_gene: .
v_gene: TRBV6-5
abundance: medium-sized

CDR3nt: TGTGCCAGCAGTTATGACAGCCTCTATGGCTACACCTTC
CDR3aa: CASSYDSLYGYTF
j_gene: TRBJ1-2
d_gene: .
v_gene: TRBV2
abundance: many

CDR3nt: TGCAGCGTGGGGACAGGGGGCAGTGGTGGAAACACCATATATTTT
CDR3aa: CSVGTGGSGGNTIYF
j_gene: TRBJ1-3
d_gene: TRBD1
v_gene: TRBV29-1
abundance: many

CDR3nt: TGTGCCAGCAGCGTAACCCCTAGCACAGATACGCAGTATTTT
CDR3aa: CASSVTPSTDTQYF
j_gene: TRBJ2-3
d_gene: .
v_gene: TRBV9
abundance: many

CDR3nt: TGTGCCAGCAGCACCGGGACAGCAAAAGAGACCCAGTACTTC
CDR3aa: CASSTGTAKETQYF
j_gene: TRBJ2-5
d_gene: TRBD1
v_gene: TRBV7-2
abundance: medium-sized

CDR3nt: TGTGCCAGCAGCCAAGAGGGCCCGCGGTCCAACGAGCAGTACTTC
CDR3aa: CASSQEGPRSNEQYF
j_gene: TRBJ2-7
d_gene: .
v_gene: TRBV3-1
abundance: many

CDR3nt: TGCAGTGCGCTCCGACAGGGAACCTACGAGCAGTACTTC
CDR3aa: CSALRQGTYEQYF
j_gene: TRBJ2-7
d_gene: TRBD1
v_gene: TRBV20-1
abundance: .

CDR3nt: TGTGCCTGGAGTGTAGGGATGTATACTGGGAATGAGCAGTTCTTC
CDR3aa: CAWSVGMYTGNEQFF
j_gene: TRBJ2-1
d_gene: .
v_gene: TRBV30
abundance: many